The 12 T cell receptor beta chains listed next were all sequenced from one sample in a study of blood T cell repertoires in COVID-19. Sequencing was performed with immunoSEQ multiplex PCR; in TCRdb, only in-frame clones are kept and a portion is missing. In the table there are under 200,000 clones, 83% of which are singletons. Sequenced input: PBMCs or T cells enriched from blood (not recorded which). The receptors originated from a woman aged 45-65 years who had recovered from COVID-19.

This clone was picked up one time. V and J are TRBV2 and TRBJ2-1; TRBD2 matches 10 bases. The V gene end was trimmed by 3 bases and the J gene end by 10 bases; junction bases not matched to a gene: 12. This CDR3 has 16 amino acids. Germline CDR1 SNHLY, CDR2 FYNNEI. CDR3 bases: TGTGCCAGCAGTGACTACGAGCGGGGGGGCCAGTGGGAGCAGTTCTTC. Encoded protein: CASSDYERGGQWEQFF.

This sequence joins TRBV3-1 (or the pseudogene TRBV3-2) and TRBJ1-2; 12 bases map to TRBD1. V was pared by 5 bases and J by 8 bases, with 12 bases of the junction left unmatched. This CDR3 has 16 amino acids. Germline-derived CDR1 and CDR2 are LGHDT and YNNKEL (reference sequence). CDR3 coding DNA: TGTGCCAGCAGCTCAAAACCGGGACAGGGGGCACGAGGCTACACCTTC. Translation gives CASSSKPGQGARGYTF.

For the CDR3, the DNA is TGTGCCTGGAATTATGGGGCTTTCGGGAGGGAAGCTTTCTTT. Translation gives CAWNYGAFGREAFF. This chain connects TRBV30 to TRBJ1-1; D possibly corresponds to TRBD1 (5 bases). This CDR3 contains 14 residues. V lost 4 bases, J lost 8 bases, and 20 bases lay in between. CDR1 and CDR2 (germline): GTSNPN, SVGIG (reference sequence).

The J gene is TRBJ2-3, the V gene TRBV7-2; 7 nucleotides align to TRBD2. This CDR3 contains 17 residues. Trimming took 2 bases from V and 0 from J; bases not matched to a gene: 8. Germline CDR1 and CDR2: SGHTA and FQGNSA. CDR3 DNA sequence: TGTGCCAGCAGCTTACCCAAAAGCGGGGAGAGCACAGATACGCAGTATTTT. Amino acids: CASSLPKSGESTDTQYF. Complete variable domain (other parts from reference TRBV7-2 and TRBJ2-3): GAGVSQSPSNKVTEKGKDVELRCDPISGHTALYWYRQSLGQGLEFLIYFQGNSAPDKSGLPSDRFSAERTGGSVSTLTIQRTQQEDSAVYLCASSLPKSGESTDTQYFGPGTRLTVL.

The chain couples TRBV7-3 to TRBJ1-2, with D perhaps matching TRBD1 (5 bases). Germline values: CDR1 SGHTA, CDR2 FQGTGA. V was pared by 5 bases and J by 4 bases, with 17 bases between. The CDR3 totals 15 residues. CDR3 sequence: CASSRAVGAGYGYTF. The CDR3 DNA is TGTGCCAGCAGCCGGGCGGTAGGGGCAGGCTATGGCTACACCTTC.

The chain uses TRBV14 and TRBJ1-2; tentative D call: TRBD1 (6 bases). CDR1 is SGHDN, CDR2 FVKESK, per germline. The CDR3 spans 14 residues. Trimming stripped 4 bases from V and 4 bases from J, with 13 bases between. CDR3: CASSRGRGVYGYTF. CDR3 sequence (DNA): TGTGCCAGCAGCCGAGGCAGGGGAGTCTATGGCTACACCTTC.

V is TRBV7-2 and J is TRBJ2-3; no reliable D call. Looked up from germline, CDR1 is SGHTA and CDR2 is FQGNSA. This CDR3 has 12 residues. Deletions cut 6 bases from V and 1 base from J, with 5 bases between. CDR3 amino acids: CASRGGTDTQYF. CDR3 nucleotide sequence: TGTGCCAGCAGAGGAGGCACAGATACGCAGTATTTT.

The genes are TRBV5-1 and TRBJ2-1; 9 bases are a match to TRBD2. Per germline, CDR1 SGHRS and CDR2 YFSETQ. V shed 1 base, J shed 6 bases, and the junction held 5 bases outside the gene matches. This CDR3 has 15 residues. CDR3 sequence: CASSLLAGVGNEQFF. For the CDR3, the DNA is TGCGCCAGCAGCTTGTTAGCGGGAGTCGGCAATGAGCAGTTCTTC. The variable domain in full, completed from reference TRBV5-1 and TRBJ2-1, reads KAGVTQTPRYLIKTRGQQVTLSCSPISGHRSVSWYQQTPGQGLQFLFEYFSETQRNKGNFPGRFSGRQFSNSRSEMNVSTLELGDSALYLCASSLLAGVGNEQFFGPGTRLTVL.

This clone was picked up a small number of times. The chain recombines TRBV7-8 with TRBJ2-7; TRBD1 is a possible D gene (6 bases). The V end lost 5 bases, the J end lost 3 bases, and 11 bases lay between the germline ends. This CDR3 spans 13 amino acids. Germline CDR1 reads SGHVS; CDR2 reads FQNEAQ. The CDR3 protein is CASSRDTLYEQYV. CDR3 bases: TGTGCCAGCAGCCGGGACACCCTCTACGAGCAGTACGTC.

This chain links TRBV30 with TRBJ1-2; 10 nucleotides agree with TRBD1. V shed 4 bases and J 4 bases; nucleotides not matched to a gene: 3. The germline CDR1 and CDR2 sequences are GTSNPN and SVGIG (reference sequence). The CDR3 sequence is 13 residues long. CDR3 nucleotides: TGTGCCTGGAAAGGACAGGGGGTCTATGGCTACACCTTC. This codes for CAWKGQGVYGYTF.

This clone came up a few times. The chain couples TRBV27 to TRBJ1-1; possible D gene TRBD1, 6 bases. This CDR3 is built from 16 residues. V lost 5 bases and J 2 bases, leaving 18 bases between the germline ends. Germline V gene lookup returns CDR1 MNHEY and CDR2 SMNVEV (reference sequence). The CDR3 nucleotides are TGTGCCAGCAGTGGACCTGGACAGCACACCAACACTGAAGCTTTCTTT. This codes for CASSGPGQHTNTEAFF.

The J gene is TRBJ1-2, the V gene TRBV27, with TRBD1 matching 12 bases. Germline values: CDR1 MNHEY, CDR2 SMNVEV (reference sequence). V trimming: 6 bases; J trimming: 4 bases; junction bases outside the gene matches: 18. This CDR3 has 19 amino acids. The CDR3 DNA is TGTGCCAGCAGCCCCTTCTATGGGACAGGGGGCGCCGACCCCTATGGCTACACCTTC. This encodes CASSPFYGTGGADPYGYTF.